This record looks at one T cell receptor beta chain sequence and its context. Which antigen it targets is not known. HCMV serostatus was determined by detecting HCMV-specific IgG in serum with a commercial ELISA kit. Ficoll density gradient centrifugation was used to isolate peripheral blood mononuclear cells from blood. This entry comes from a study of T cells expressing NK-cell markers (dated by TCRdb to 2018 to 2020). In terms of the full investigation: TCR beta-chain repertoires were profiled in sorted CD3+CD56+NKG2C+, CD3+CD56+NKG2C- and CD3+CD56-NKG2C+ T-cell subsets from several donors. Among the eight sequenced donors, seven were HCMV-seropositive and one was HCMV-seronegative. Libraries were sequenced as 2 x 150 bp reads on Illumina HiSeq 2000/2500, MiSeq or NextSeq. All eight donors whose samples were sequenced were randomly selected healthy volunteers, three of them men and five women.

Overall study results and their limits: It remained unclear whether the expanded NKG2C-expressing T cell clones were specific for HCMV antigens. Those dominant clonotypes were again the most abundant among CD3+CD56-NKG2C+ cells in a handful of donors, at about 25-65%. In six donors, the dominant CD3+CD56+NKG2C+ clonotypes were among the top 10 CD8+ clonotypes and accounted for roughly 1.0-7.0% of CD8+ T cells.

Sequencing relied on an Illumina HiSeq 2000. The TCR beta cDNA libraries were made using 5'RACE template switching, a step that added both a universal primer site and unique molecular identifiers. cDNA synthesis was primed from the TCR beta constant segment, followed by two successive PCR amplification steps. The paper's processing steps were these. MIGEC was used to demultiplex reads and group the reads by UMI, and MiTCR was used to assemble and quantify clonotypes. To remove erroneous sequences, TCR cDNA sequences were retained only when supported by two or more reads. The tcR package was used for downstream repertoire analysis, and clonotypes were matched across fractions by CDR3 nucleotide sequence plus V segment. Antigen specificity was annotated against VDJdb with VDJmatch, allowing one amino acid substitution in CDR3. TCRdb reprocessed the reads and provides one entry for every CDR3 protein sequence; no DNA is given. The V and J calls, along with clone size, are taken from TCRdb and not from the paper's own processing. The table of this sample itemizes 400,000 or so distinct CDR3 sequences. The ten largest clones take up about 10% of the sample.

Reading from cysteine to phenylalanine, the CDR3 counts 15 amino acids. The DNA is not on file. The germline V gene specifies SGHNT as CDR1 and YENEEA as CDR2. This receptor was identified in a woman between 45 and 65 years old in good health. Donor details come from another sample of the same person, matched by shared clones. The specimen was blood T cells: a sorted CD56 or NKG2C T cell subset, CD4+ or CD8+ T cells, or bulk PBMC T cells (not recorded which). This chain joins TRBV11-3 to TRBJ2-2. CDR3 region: CASSPDHANTGELFF.